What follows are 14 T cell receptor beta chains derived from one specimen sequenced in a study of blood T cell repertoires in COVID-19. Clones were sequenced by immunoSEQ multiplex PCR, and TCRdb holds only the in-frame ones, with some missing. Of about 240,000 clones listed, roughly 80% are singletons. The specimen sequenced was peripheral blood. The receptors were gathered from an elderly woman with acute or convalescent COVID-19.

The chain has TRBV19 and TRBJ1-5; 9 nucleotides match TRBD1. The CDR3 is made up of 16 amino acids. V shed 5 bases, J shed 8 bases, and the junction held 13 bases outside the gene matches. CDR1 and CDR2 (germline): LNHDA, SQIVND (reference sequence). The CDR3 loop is CASSWGQGTASEPQHF. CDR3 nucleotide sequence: TGTGCCAGTAGTTGGGGACAGGGCACCGCGTCGGAGCCCCAGCATTTT.

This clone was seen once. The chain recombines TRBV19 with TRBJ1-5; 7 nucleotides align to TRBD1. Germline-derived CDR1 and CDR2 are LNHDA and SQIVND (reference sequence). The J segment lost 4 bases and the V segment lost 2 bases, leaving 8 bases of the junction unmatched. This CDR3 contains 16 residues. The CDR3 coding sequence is TGTGCCAGTAGTATACCCCAGACAGGGATGAATCAGCCCCAGCATTTT. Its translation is CASSIPQTGMNQPQHF.

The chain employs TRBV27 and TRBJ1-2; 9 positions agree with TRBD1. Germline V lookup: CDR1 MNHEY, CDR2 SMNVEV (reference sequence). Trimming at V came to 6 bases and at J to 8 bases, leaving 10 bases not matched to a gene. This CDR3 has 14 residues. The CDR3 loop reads CASSPTDRGPGYTF. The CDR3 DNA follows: TGTGCCAGCAGCCCAACGGACAGGGGACCCGGCTACACCTTC.

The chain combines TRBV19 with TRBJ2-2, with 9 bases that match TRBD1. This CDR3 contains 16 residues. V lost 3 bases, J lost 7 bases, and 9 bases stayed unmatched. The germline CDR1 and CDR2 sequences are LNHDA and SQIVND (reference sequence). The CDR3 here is CASSIGGTGMIGELFF. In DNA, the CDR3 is TGTGCCAGTAGTATCGGCGGGACAGGGATGATCGGGGAGCTGTTTTTT.

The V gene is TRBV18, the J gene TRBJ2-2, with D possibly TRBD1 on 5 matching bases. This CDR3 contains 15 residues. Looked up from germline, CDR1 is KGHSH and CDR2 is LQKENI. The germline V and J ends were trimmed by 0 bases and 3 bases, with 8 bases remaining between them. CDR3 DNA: TGTGCCAGCTCACCACCGTCCAGGGACACCGGGGAGCTGTTTTTT. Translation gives CASSPPSRDTGELFF.

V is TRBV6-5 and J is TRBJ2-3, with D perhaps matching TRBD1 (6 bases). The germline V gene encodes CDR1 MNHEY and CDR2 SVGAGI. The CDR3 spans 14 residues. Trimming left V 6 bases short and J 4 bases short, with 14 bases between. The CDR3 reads CASRSGGRADTQYF. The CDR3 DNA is TGTGCCAGCAGAAGTGGGGGCCGGGCAGATACGCAGTATTTT.

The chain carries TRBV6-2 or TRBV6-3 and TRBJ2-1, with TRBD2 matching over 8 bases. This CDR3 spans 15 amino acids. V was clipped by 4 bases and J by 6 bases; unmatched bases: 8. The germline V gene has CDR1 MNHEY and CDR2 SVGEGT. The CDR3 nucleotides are TGTGCCAGCAGTTCCGGGGGGGCCCGGCGCAATGAGCAGTTCTTC. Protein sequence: CASSSGGARRNEQFF.

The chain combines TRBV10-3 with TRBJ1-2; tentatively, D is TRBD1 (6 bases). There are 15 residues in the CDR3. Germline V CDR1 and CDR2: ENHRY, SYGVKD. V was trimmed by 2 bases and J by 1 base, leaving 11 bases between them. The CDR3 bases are TGTGCCATCAGTGAGGGGACATCACTTAACTATGGCTACACCTTC. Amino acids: CAISEGTSLNYGYTF.

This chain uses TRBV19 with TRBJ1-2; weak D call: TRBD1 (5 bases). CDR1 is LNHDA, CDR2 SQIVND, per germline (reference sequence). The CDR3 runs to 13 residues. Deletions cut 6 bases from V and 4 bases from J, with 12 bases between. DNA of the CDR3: TGTGCCAGTAGAGACCTTAGGGGCTATGGCTACACCTTC. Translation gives CASRDLRGYGYTF.

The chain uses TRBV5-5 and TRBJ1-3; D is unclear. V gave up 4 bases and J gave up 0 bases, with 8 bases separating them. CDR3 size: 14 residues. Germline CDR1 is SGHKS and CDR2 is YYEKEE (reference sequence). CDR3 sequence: CASSVDISGNTIYF. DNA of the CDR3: TGTGCCAGCAGCGTCGACATCTCTGGAAACACCATATATTTT.

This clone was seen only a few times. The CDR3 nucleotides read TGTGCCAGCAGACCGGGAGGCACAGATACGCAGTATTTT. This sequence encodes CASRPGGTDTQYF. This rearrangement joins TRBV6-6 to TRBJ2-3, with a weak D call TRBD2 (6 bases). V was trimmed by 6 bases and J by 1 base, leaving 8 bases between them. The CDR3 runs to 13 residues. Germline lookup yields CDR1 MNHNY and CDR2 SVGAGI (reference sequence).

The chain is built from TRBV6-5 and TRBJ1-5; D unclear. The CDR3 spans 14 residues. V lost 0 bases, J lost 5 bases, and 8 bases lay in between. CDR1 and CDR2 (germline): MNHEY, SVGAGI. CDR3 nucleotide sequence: TGTGCCAGCAGTTACTCGGGCAGCTATCAGCCCCAGCATTTT. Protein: CASSYSGSYQPQHF.

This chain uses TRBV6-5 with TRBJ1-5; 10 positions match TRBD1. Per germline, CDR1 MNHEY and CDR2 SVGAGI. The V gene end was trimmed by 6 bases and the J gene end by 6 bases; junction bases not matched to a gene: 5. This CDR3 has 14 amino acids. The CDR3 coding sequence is TGTGCCAGCAGCCGACAGGGGGCGCGTCAGCCCCAGCATTTT. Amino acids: CASSRQGARQPQHF.

The DNA for the CDR3 is TGTGCCAGCAGTCCCGGGACACCCTCTGGAAACACCATATATTTT. It specifies CASSPGTPSGNTIYF. The V call is TRBV6-1, the J call TRBJ1-3; tentative D call: TRBD1 (6 bases). CDR1 and CDR2 (germline): MNHNS, SASEGT. The CDR3 is 15 amino acids. The germline V and J ends were trimmed by 5 bases and 0 bases, with 11 bases remaining between them.